Below, 6 T cell receptor beta chains from the same sample are listed, as sequenced in a study of cytomegalovirus exposure and HLA in healthy donors. Primers included in the PCR were 60 Vbeta and 13 Jbeta primers. Sequencing was performed with immunoSEQ multiplex PCR; in TCRdb, only in-frame clones are kept and a portion is missing. The sample lists under 200,000 clones; approximately 86% were seen once. Sequencing used PBMCs. These receptors were obtained from a woman aged 18-29 years in good health and CMV-seronegative.

The V call is TRBV7-8, the J call TRBJ1-1; 9 bases line up with TRBD1. The CDR3 is 16 amino acids. Germline V gene lookup returns CDR1 SGHVS and CDR2 FQNEAQ. Trimming removed 4 bases from V and 7 bases from J; junction bases left unmatched: 13. CDR3 DNA: TGTGCCAGCAGCTCCGAGACTGGGACAGGGAAAGATGAAGCTTTCTTT. Translation gives CASSSETGTGKDEAFF.

This clone was found a few times. The chain links TRBV9 to TRBJ2-3; no definite D call. Germline V CDR1 and CDR2: SGDLS, YYNGEE. The CDR3 totals 14 residues. V was trimmed by 0 bases and J by 2 bases, leaving 7 bases between them. CDR3 in DNA: TGTGCCAGCAGCGTAGCCCACTCCACAGATACGCAGTATTTT. This codes for CASSVAHSTDTQYF.

The chain has TRBV30 and TRBJ2-5; tentative D call: TRBD2 (7 bases). The J call could be wrong; TRBJ2-7 is a better fit for the DNA end. The CDR3 contains 15 residues. Germline V lookup: CDR1 GTSNPN, CDR2 SVGIG (reference sequence). The CDR3 sequence is CASRLGGGDPYEQYF. DNA for the CDR3: TGTGCCTCCCGTTTAGGAGGGGGGGATCCCTACGAGCAGTACTTC.

The V gene is TRBV4-1, the J gene TRBJ2-5; TRBD2 might be the D (5 bases). There are 14 residues in the CDR3. With 1 base removed from V and 5 bases from J, the gap between germline ends came to 11 bases. Germline V gene data show CDR1 as MGHRA and CDR2 as YSYEKL. CDR3: CASSQVEGGETQYF. The CDR3 region has the DNA TGCGCCAGCAGCCAAGTAGAGGGCGGGGAGACCCAGTACTTC.

V usage is TRBV5-6 and J usage is TRBJ1-3; D unresolved. Per the germline V gene, CDR1 is SGHDT and CDR2 is YYEEEE. Deletions cut 4 bases from V and 0 bases from J, with 14 bases between. The CDR3 has 16 amino acids. As DNA, the CDR3 is TGTGCCAGCAGCCTTCTTAATCGGGGCTCTGGAAACACCATATATTTT. It translates to CASSLLNRGSGNTIYF.

This clone was detected only a few times. V gene TRBV6-5 combines with J gene TRBJ1-6; no clear D gene. Trimming pared 2 bases from V and 0 bases from J, leaving 8 bases between. Germline CDR1 is MNHEY and CDR2 is SVGAGI. CDR3 length: 16 amino acids. CDR3 DNA: TGTGCCAGCAGTTACGCCCCGAGCTCCTATAATTCACCCCTCCACTTT. It is translated as CASSYAPSSYNSPLHF.